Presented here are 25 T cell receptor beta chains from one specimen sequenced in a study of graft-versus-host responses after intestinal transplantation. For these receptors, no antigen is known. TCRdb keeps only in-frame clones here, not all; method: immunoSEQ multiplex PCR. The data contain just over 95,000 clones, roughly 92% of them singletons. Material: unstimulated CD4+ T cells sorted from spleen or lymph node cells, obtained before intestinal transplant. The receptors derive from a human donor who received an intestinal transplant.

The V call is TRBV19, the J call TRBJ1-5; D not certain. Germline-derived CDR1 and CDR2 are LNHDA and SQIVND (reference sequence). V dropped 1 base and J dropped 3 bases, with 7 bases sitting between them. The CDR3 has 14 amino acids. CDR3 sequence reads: CASSIGGFNQPQHF. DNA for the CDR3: TGTGCCAGTAGTATAGGAGGTTTCAATCAGCCCCAGCATTTT.

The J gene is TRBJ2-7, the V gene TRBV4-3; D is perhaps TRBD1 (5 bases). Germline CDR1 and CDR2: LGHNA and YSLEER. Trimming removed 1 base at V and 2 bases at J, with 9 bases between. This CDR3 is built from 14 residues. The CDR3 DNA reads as TGCGCCAGCAGCCAAGGGACATGGACCTACGAGCAGTACTTC. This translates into CASSQGTWTYEQYF.

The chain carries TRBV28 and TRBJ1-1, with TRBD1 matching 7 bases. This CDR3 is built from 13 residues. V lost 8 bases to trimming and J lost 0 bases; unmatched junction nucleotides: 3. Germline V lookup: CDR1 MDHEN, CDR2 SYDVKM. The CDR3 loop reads CASLTGMNTEAFF. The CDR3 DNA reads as TGTGCCAGCCTGACAGGGATGAACACTGAAGCTTTCTTT.

Here the CDR3 reads CASSLLGQAGNTIYF. For the CDR3, the DNA is TGTGCCAGCAGCTTGTTGGGACAGGCTGGAAACACCATATATTTT. The rearrangement uses TRBV5-6 and TRBJ1-3; 8 nucleotides align to TRBD1. J was trimmed by 2 bases and V by 1 base; bases with no gene match: 2. Germline-derived CDR1 and CDR2 are SGHDT and YYEEEE. This CDR3 has 15 amino acids.

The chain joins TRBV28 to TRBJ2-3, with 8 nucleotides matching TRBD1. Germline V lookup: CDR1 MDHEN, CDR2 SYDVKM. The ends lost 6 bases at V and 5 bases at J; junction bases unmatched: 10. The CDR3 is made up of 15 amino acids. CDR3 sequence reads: CASRADRAAGDTQYF. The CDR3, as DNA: TGTGCCAGCAGGGCGGACAGGGCGGCGGGAGATACGCAGTATTTT. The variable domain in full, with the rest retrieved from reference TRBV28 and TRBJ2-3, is DVKVTQSSRYLVKRTGEKVFLECVQDMDHENMFWYRQDPGLGLRLIYFSYDVKMKEKGDIPEGYSVSREKKERFSLILESASTNQTSMYLCASRADRAAGDTQYFGPGTRLTVL.

The CDR3 protein is CASSFGQGWNYGYTF. DNA of the CDR3: TGTGCCAGCAGTTTCGGTCAGGGTTGGAACTATGGCTACACCTTC. The rearrangement links TRBV28 to TRBJ1-2; TRBD1 might be the D (5 bases). This CDR3 is built from 15 residues. V was pared by 3 bases and J by 2 bases, with 13 bases between. CDR1 and CDR2 from the germline V gene are MDHEN and SYDVKM.

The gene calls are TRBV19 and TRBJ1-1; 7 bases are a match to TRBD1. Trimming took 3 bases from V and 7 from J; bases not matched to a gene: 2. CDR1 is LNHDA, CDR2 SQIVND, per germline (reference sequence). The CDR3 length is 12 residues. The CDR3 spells CASSIGQDEAFF. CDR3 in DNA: TGTGCCAGTAGTATTGGACAGGATGAAGCTTTCTTT.

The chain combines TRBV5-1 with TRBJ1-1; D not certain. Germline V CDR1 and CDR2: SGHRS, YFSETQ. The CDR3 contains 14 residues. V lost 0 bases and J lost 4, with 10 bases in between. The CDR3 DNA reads TGCGCCAGCAGCTTGGGGCCCGATGGCACTGAAGCTTTCTTT. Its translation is CASSLGPDGTEAFF.

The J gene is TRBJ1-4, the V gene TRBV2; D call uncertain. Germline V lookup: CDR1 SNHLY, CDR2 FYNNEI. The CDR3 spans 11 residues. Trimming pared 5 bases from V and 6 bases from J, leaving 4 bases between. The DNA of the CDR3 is TGTGCCAGCAGTTCGGATGAAAAACTGTTTTTT. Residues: CASSSDEKLFF.

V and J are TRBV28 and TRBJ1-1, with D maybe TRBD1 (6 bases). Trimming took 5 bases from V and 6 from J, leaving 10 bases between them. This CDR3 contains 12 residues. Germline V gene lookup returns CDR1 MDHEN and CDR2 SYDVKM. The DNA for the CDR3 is TGTGCCAGCAGTACAGGGAAGCCTGAAGCTTTCTTT. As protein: CASSTGKPEAFF. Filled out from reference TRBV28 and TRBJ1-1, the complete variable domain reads DVKVTQSSRYLVKRTGEKVFLECVQDMDHENMFWYRQDPGLGLRLIYFSYDVKMKEKGDIPEGYSVSREKKERFSLILESASTNQTSMYLCASSTGKPEAFFGQGTRLTVV.

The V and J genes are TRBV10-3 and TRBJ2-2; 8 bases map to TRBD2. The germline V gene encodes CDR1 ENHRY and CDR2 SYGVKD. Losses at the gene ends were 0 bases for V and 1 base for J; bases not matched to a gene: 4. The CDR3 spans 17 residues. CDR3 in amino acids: CAISESALAGNTGELFF. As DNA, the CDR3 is TGTGCCATCAGTGAGTCGGCGCTAGCGGGGAACACCGGGGAGCTGTTTTTT.

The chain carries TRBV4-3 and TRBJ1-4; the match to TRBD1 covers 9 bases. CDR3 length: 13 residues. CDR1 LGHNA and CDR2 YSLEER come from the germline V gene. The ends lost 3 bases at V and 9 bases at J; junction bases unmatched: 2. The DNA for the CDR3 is TGCGCCAGCAGCCAGGGGACAGGGAAAAAACTGTTTTTT. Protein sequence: CASSQGTGKKLFF.

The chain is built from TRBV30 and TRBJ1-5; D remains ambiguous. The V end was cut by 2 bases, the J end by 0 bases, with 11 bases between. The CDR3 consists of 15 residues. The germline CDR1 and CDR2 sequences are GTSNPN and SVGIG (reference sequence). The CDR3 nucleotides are TGTGCCTGGAGTCGCGGCCTTCCTAGCAATCAGCCCCAGCATTTT. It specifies CAWSRGLPSNQPQHF.

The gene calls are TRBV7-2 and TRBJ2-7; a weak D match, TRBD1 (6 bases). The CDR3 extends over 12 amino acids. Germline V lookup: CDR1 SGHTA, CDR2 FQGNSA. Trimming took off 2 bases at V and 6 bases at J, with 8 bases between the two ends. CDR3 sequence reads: CASSLRGIEQYF. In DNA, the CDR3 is TGTGCCAGCAGCTTAAGGGGGATCGAGCAGTACTTC.

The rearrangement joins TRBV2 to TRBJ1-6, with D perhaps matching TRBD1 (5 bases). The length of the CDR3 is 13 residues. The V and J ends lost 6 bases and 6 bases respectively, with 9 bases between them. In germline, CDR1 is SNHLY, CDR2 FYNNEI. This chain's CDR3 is CASRRQINSPLHF. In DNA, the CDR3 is TGTGCCAGCAGGCGACAGATTAATTCACCCCTCCACTTT.

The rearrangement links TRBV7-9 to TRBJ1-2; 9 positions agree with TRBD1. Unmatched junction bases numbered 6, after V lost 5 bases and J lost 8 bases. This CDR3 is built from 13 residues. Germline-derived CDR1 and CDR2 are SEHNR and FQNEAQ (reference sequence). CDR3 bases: TGTGCCAGCAGCCTGGGACAGGGCGAAGGCTACACCTTC. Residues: CASSLGQGEGYTF. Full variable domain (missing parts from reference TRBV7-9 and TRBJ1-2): DTGVSQNPRHKITKRGQNVTFRCDPISEHNRLYWYRQTLGQGPEFLTYFQNEAQLEKSRLLSDRFSAERPKGSFSTLEIQRTEQGDSAMYLCASSLGQGEGYTFGSGTRLTVV.

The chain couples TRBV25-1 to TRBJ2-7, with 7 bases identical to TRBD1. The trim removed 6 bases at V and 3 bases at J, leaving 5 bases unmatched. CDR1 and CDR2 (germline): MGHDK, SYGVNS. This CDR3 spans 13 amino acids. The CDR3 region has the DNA TGTGCCAGCAGCCTAACAGGGGACTACGAGCAGTACTTC. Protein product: CASSLTGDYEQYF.

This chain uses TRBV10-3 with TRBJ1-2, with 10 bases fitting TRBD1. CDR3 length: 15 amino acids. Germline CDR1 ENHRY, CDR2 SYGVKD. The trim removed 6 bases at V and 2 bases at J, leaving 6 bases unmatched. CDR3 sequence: CAIRGGQGLNYGYTF. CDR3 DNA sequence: TGTGCCATCAGAGGGGGACAGGGGCTAAACTATGGCTACACCTTC.

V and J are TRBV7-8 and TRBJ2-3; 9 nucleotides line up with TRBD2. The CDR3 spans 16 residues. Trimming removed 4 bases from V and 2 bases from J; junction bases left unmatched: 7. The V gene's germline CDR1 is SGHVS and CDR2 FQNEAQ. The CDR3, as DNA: TGTGCCAGCAGCTCGCCGACTAGCGGATACACAGATACGCAGTATTTT. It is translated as CASSSPTSGYTDTQYF.

The CDR3 DNA reads TGTGCCAGCAGTGAATCGAGACTAGCAGTACACGAGCAGTACTTC. The encoded protein is CASSESRLAVHEQYF. J is TRBJ2-7 and V is TRBV2; 7 nucleotides agree with TRBD2. This CDR3 comprises 15 residues. Trimming at V came to 2 bases and at J to 5 bases, leaving 9 bases not matched to a gene. Germline-derived CDR1 and CDR2 are SNHLY and FYNNEI.

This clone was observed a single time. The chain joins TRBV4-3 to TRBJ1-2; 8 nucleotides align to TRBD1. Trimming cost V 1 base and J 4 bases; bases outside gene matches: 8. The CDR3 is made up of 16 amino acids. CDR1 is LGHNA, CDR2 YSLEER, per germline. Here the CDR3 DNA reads TGCGCCAGCAGCCAAGGGTTGGGACAGGAACTCTATGGCTACACCTTC. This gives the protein CASSQGLGQELYGYTF.

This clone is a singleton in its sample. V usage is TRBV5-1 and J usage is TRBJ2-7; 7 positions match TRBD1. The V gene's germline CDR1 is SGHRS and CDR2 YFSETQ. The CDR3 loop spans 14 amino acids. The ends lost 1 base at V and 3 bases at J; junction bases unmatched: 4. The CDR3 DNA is TGCGCCAGCAGCTTGACAGGGGCCTACTACGAGCAGTACTTC. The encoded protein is CASSLTGAYYEQYF.

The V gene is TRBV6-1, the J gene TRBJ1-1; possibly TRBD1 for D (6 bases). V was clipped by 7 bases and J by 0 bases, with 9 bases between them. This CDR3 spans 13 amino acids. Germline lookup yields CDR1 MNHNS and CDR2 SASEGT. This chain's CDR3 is CASTGVLNTEAFF. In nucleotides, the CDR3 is TGTGCCAGCACAGGGGTTCTGAACACTGAAGCTTTCTTT.

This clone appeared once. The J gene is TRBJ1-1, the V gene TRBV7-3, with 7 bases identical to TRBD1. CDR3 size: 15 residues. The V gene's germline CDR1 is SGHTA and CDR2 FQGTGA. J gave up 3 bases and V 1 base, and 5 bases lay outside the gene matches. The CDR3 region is CASSLKAGTDTEAFF. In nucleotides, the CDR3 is TGTGCCAGCAGCTTAAAGGCGGGGACAGACACTGAAGCTTTCTTT.

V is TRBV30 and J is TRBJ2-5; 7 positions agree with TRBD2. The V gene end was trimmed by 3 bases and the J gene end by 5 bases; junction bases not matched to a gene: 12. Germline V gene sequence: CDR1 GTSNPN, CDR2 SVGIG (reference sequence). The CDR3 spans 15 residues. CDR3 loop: CAWSRFSVGGETQYF. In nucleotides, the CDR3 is TGTGCCTGGAGCCGTTTCTCGGTGGGGGGGGAGACCCAGTACTTC.